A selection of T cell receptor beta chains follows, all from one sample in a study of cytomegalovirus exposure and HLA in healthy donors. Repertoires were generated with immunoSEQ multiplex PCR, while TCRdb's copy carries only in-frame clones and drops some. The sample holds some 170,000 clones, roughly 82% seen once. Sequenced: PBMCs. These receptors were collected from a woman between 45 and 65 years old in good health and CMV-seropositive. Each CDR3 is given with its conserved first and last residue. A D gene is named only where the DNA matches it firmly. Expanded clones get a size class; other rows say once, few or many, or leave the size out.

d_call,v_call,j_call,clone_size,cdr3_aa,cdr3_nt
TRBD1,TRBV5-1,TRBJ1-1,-,CASSSLTGGHTEAFF,TGCGCCAGCAGCTCTCTGACAGGGGGCCACACTGAAGCTTTCTTT
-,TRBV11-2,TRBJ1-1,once,CASSFGNTEAFF,TGTGCCAGCAGCTTCGGTAACACTGAAGCTTTCTTT
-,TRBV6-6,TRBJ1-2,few,CASSLRAGDGGYTF,TGTGCCAGCAGTTTAAGGGCAGGGGATGGTGGCTACACCTTC
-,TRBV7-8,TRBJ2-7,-,CASSLRQGNLYEQYF,TGTGCCAGCAGCTTACGGCAGGGGAATTTATACGAGCAGTACTTC
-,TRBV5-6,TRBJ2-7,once,CASSQPGISYEQYF,TGTGCCAGCAGCCAGCCGGGGATCTCCTACGAGCAGTACTTC
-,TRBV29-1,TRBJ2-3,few,CSVGLASSTDTQYF,TGCAGCGTTGGTCTAGCGAGTAGCACAGATACGCAGTATTTT
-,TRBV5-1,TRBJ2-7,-,CASSLAPGKDEQYF,TGCGCCAGCAGCTTGGCTCCAGGGAAAGACGAGCAGTACTTC
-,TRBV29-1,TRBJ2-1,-,CSVGKGGAVEQFF,TGCAGCGTAGGCAAGGGGGGGGCAGTTGAGCAGTTCTTC
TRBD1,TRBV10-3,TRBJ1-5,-,CAISPGQGMNQPQHF,TGTGCCATCAGTCCGGGACAGGGGATGAATCAGCCCCAGCATTTT
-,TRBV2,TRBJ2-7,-,CASSEDSQSSYEQYF,TGTGCCAGCAGTGAAGACAGCCAGAGCTCCTACGAGCAGTACTTC
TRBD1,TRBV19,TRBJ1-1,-,CASTVDRDRAEAFF,TGTGCCAGTACCGTGGACAGGGATAGGGCTGAAGCTTTCTTT
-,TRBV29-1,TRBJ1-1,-,CSVEDGSGAFF,TGCAGCGTTGAAGATGGATCGGGAGCTTTCTTT
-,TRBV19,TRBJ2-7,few,CASSSTQGYEQYF,TGTGCCAGTTCCTCCACTCAGGGCTACGAGCAGTACTTC
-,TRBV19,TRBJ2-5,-,CASKAGSQETQYF,TGTGCCAGTAAGGCGGGCAGTCAAGAGACCCAGTACTTC
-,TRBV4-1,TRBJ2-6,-,CASSQDKKLASESSGANVLTF,TGCGCCAGCAGCCAAGATAAAAAGTTGGCTAGCGAAAGCTCTGGGGCCAACGTCCTGACTTTC
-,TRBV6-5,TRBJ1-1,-,CASSALHGMNTEAFF,TGTGCCAGCAGCGCCCTTCACGGGATGAACACTGAAGCTTTCTTT
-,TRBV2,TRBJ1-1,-,CALKGGLDGVFLDTEAFF,TGTGCCTTAAAAGGAGGGCTAGATGGGGTTTTTTTGGACACTGAAGCTTTCTTT
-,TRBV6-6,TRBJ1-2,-,CASSYTQTNYGYTF,TGTGCCAGCAGTTACACTCAAACTAACTATGGCTACACCTTC
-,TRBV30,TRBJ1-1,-,CAWSRPPVGVMNTEAFF,TGTGCCTGGAGCCGGCCCCCGGTTGGAGTTATGAACACTGAAGCTTTCTTT
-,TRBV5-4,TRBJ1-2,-,CASRPGTGPNYGYTF,TGTGCCAGCCGGCCCGGTACAGGGCCTAACTATGGCTACACCTTC
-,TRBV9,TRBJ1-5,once,CASSVGLDNQPQHF,TGTGCCAGCAGCGTCGGACTGGATAATCAGCCCCAGCATTTT
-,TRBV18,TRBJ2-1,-,CASSPIPYRGIDNEQFF,TGTGCCAGCTCACCAATCCCGTACCGGGGGATCGACAATGAGCAGTTCTTC
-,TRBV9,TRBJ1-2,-,CASRGSGGYTF,TGTGCCAGCCGGGGATCCGGTGGCTACACCTTC
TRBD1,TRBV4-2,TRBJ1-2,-,CASSPTDRLNYGYTF,TGTGCCAGCAGCCCTACGGACAGGCTTAACTATGGCTACACCTTC
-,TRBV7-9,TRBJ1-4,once,CASSLDSGNEKLFF,TGTGCCAGCAGCTTAGACTCCGGGAATGAAAAACTGTTTTTT
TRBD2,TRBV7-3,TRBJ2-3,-,CASSLGLAGGQLDTQYF,TGTGCCAGCAGCTTGGGACTAGCGGGGGGGCAGCTAGATACGCAGTATTTT
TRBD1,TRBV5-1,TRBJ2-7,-,CASSHGQGERYEQYF,TGCGCCAGCAGCCATGGACAGGGCGAACGGTACGAGCAGTACTTC
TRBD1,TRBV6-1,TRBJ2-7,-,CASSEWDREGYEQYF,TGTGCCAGCAGTGAATGGGACAGGGAGGGCTACGAGCAGTACTTC
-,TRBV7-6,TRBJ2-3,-,CASSLVEGSTATTRTQYF,TGTGCCAGCAGCTTAGTAGAGGGCAGCACAGCTACCACAAGGACGCAGTATTTT
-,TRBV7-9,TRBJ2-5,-,CASSLTVIETQYF,TGTGCCAGCAGCTTAACAGTAATAGAGACCCAGTACTTC
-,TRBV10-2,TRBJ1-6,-,CASSERRGDYNSPLHF,TGCGCCAGCAGTGAGCGTCGGGGAGATTATAATTCACCCCTCCACTTT
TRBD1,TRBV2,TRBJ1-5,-,CASSRDSDQPQHF,TGTGCCAGCAGCCGGGACAGCGATCAGCCCCAGCATTTT
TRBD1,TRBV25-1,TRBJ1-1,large,CASRRGLTEAFF,TGTGCCAGCAGGAGGGGGCTCACTGAAGCTTTCTTT
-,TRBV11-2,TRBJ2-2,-,CASSLPSNTGELFF,TGTGCCAGCAGCTTACCTTCGAACACCGGGGAGCTGTTTTTT
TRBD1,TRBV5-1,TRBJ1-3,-,CASSSGQVKSGNTIYF,TGCGCCAGCAGCTCTGGACAGGTCAAGTCTGGAAACACCATATATTTT
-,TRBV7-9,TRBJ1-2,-,CASSTDKSTYGYTF,TGTGCCAGCAGCACCGACAAGTCCACCTATGGCTACACCTTC
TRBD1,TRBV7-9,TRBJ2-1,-,CASSPGWDRGLIEQFF,TGTGCCAGCAGCCCAGGGTGGGACAGGGGGCTCATTGAGCAGTTCTTC
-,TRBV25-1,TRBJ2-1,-,CATTGYNEQFF,TGTGCCACCACAGGGTACAATGAGCAGTTCTTC
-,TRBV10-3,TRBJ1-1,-,CAISEGSKREAFF,TGTGCCATCAGTGAGGGCAGTAAGCGGGAAGCTTTCTTT
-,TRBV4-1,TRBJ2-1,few,CASSYQVLENLLNEQFF,TGCGCCAGCAGCTACCAAGTCCTAGAGAACCTACTGAATGAGCAGTTCTTC
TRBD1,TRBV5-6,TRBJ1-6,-,CASSSGQGGFSSPLHF,TGTGCCAGCAGCTCCGGACAGGGAGGATTTAGTTCACCCCTCCACTTT